This T cell receptor beta chain was obtained from a study of control samples from healthy donors and cancer patients. Sequenced by immunoSEQ multiplex PCR; TCRdb stores in-frame clones only, minus some. Of around 200,000 clones detected, about 93% appear once; the ten largest clones hold more than 1.4%. V was shortened by 3 bases and J by 6 bases, with 11 bases between the two germline ends. The germline V gene encodes CDR1 LNHDA and CDR2 SQIVND (reference sequence). There are 13 residues in the CDR3. The clonotype comes from a young man in good health. The chain links TRBV19 to TRBJ1-2; a weak D match, TRBD1 (6 bases). The source material was blood. The CDR3 DNA follows: TGTGCCAGTAGTATGCAGGGGCGGGATGGCTACACCTTC. Translating it yields CASSMQGRDGYTF.